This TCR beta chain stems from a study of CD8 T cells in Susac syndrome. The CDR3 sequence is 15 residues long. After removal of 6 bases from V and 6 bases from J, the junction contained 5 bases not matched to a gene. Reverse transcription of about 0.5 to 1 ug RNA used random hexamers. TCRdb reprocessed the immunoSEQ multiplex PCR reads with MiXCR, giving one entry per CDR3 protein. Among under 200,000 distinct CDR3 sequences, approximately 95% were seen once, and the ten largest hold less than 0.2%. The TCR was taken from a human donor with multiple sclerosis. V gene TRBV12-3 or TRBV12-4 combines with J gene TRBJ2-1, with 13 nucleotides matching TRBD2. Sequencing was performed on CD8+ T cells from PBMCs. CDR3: CASSDTSGRVNEQFF. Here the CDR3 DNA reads TGTGCCAGCAGCGATACTAGCGGGAGGGTCAATGAGCAGTTCTTC.